This T cell receptor (beta chain) was sequenced during a study of blood T cell repertoires in COVID-19 (dated by TCRdb to 2019 to 2021). Regarding the complete study: Samples covering the acute and convalescent phases of COVID-19 were provided by collaborators in the United States, Italy and Spain. The sample metadata nearly always contained a de-identified subject ID, COVID-19 status, age in years and sex. The dataset comprised deeply sampled blood TCRbeta repertoires from subjects exposed to, actively infected with, or recovered from COVID-19. The repertoires were made available in a free public database intended to serve as a resource for research on the immune response to SARS-CoV-2. The material from the prospective study consisted of cDNA or gDNA derived from T cells, B-cell-depleted T cells, or PBMCs. Samples came from the ongoing ImmuneRACE study (first 160 participants) plus 1,254 subjects from 6 global collaborators. HLA class I and class II types, where available, came from metadata supplied by the sample provider rather than from assay-based typing. The study at large found these results: The quantity of clinical and demographic metadata differed by source and by participant and was supplied without curation.

Participants in the prospective study were enrolled through a virtual design, were aged about 18 to 100 years, and lived in about 25 United States geographic areas. Cohort assignment in the prospective study relied on participant-reported clinical history from a screening survey and a study questionnaire. Each participant in the prospective study had whole blood, serum and a nasopharyngeal or oropharyngeal swab collected by mobile phlebotomists. Additional blood draws and questionnaires over an approximately 2-month period could optionally be provided by prospective study participants. Before DNA extraction, prospective study blood samples were shipped either frozen or at room temperature. Turning to this clone: Which antigen it targets is not known. No quality values exist for individual bases; no much larger clone is one base distant.

TCRbeta CDR3 regions were amplified from genomic DNA using the immunoSEQ Assay, a bias-controlled multiplex PCR. Per the source publication's procedure: Within the assay, amplification of reference gene primers was used to estimate how many nucleated cells each sample contained. To quantify the absolute abundance of each unique TCRbeta CDR3 rearrangement, sequence reads were collapsed and filtered. Productive Simpson clonality was computed per sample as the square root of Simpson's diversity index over productive rearrangements. TCRdb's version of the immuneACCESS table is confined to in-frame rearrangements and falls short of the full clone set. An unresolved V gene accounts for under half of the shortfall where checked; the remainder is of unknown origin. V and J calls and clone size are given by that table; D and trimming were obtained from the DNA. For this sample there are a few hundred thousand clones; around 90% appear just once. About 9.3% of the sample lies in the top ten.

From the germline V gene (reference sequence), CDR1 is DFQATT and CDR2 is SNEGSKA. The CDR3 spans 11 residues, from the cysteine through the phenylalanine. The sequence is cut down to CDR3 DNA, 33 bases in frame from base 1. Between the V and J ends, shortened by 5 bases and 4 bases respectively, the junction contains 9 bases. The sequenced sample was PBMCs or T cells enriched from blood (not recorded which). The source of this sequence is a man aged 18 to 30 with acute COVID-19. Recombination joined TRBV20-1 with TRBJ2-7, with a weak D call of TRBD1 (6 bases match). Here is the DNA: TGCAGTGCTTCGCAGGGGTACGAGCAGTACTTC. Translated, this gives CSASQGYEQYF.